What follows is one T cell receptor beta chain and its context. Its antigen is undetermined. The data originate from a study of shared clonotypes between healthy human individuals. Study findings and constraints: A handful of donors showed sharing of roughly 5% of naive CD4 clonotypes. As a rule, naive subsets had a larger estimated richness than memory subsets. Sampling was confined to blood; repertoires within tissues likely differ.

The repertoire was sequenced with immunoSEQ multiplex PCR; TCRdb's copy has only in-frame clones and lacks some. This table has around 2.3 million clones, about 94% appearing once. Deletions cut 0 bases from V and 14 bases from J, with 17 bases between. Germline CDR1 reads LNHNV; CDR2 reads YYDKDF (reference sequence). CDR3 length: 14 residues. This TCR was sampled from a man younger than 30 in good health. The specimen sequenced was naive CD4+ T cells sorted from blood. Subset meaning: CD45RA+ positively selected. The genes are TRBV15 and TRBJ2-1; D may be TRBD1 or TRBD2 (5 bases each). The CDR3 region has the DNA TGTGCCACCAGCAGAGATCGGGGCAGGGTATTTGAGTTCTTC. It yields the protein CATSRDRGRVFEFF.